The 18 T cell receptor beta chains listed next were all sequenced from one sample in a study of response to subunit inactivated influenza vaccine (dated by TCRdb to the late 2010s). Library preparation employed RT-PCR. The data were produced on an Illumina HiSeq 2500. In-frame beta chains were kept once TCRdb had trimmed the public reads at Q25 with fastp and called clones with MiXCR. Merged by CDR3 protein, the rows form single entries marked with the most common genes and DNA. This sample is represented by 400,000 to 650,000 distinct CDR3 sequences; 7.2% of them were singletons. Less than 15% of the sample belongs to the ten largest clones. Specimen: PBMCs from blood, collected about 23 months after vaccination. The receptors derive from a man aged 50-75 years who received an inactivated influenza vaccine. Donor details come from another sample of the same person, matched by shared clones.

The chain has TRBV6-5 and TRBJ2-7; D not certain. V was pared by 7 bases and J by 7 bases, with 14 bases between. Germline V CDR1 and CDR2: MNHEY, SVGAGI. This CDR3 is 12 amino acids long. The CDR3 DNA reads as TGTGCCAGCAAGGAGCTTCGTGGAGAGCAGTACTTC. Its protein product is CASKELRGEQYF.

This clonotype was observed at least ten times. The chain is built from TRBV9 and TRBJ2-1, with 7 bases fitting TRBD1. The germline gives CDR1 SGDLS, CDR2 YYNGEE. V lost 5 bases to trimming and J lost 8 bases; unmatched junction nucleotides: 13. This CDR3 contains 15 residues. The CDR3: CASSFGTVPLYEQFF. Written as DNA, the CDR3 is TGTGCCAGCAGTTTCGGGACAGTCCCCCTTTATGAGCAGTTCTTC.

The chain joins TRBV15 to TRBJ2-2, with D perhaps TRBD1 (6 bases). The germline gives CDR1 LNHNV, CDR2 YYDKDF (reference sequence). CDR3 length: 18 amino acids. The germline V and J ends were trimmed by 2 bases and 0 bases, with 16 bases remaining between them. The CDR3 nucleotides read TGTGCCACCAGCAGACTCATTTTGGGGGCAGCGAACACCGGGGAGCTGTTTTTT. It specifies CATSRLILGAANTGELFF.

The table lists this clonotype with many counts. This chain's CDR3 is CASSSGPIQETQYF. The CDR3, as DNA: TGTGCCAGCAGTTCTGGTCCGATCCAAGAGACCCAGTACTTC. The gene calls are TRBV7-9 and TRBJ2-5; D remains unclear. CDR3 size: 14 residues. Trimming removed 6 bases at V and 1 base at J, with 12 bases between. Germline CDR1 SEHNR, CDR2 FQNEAQ (reference sequence).

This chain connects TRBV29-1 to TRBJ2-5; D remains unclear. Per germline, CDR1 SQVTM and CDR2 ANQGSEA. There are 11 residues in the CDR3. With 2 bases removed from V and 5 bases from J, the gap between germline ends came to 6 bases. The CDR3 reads CSVESSETQYF. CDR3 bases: TGCAGCGTTGAATCCTCCGAGACCCAGTACTTC. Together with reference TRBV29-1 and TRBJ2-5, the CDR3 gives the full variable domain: SAVISQKPSRDICQRGTSLTIQCQVDSQVTMMFWYRQQPGQSLTLIATANQGSEATYESGFVIDKFPISRPNLTFSTLTVSNMSPEDSSIYLCSVESSETQYFGPGTRLLVL.

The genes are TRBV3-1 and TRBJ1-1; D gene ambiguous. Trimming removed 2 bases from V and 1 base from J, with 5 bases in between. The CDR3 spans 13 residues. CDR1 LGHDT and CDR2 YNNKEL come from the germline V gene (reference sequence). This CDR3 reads CASSQRQNTEAFF. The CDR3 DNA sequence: TGTGCCAGCAGCCAAAGGCAGAACACTGAAGCTTTCTTT. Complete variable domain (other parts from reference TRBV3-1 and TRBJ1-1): DTAVSQTPKYLVTQMGNDKSIKCEQNLGHDTMYWYKQDSKKFLKIMFSYNNKELIINETVPNRFSPKSPDKAHLNLHINSLELGDSAVYFCASSQRQNTEAFFGQGTRLTVV.

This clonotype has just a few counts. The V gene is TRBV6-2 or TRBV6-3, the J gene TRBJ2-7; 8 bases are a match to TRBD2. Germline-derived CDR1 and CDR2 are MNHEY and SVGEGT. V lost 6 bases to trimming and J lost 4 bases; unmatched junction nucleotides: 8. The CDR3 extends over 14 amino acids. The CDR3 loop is CASRQLAGRYEQYF. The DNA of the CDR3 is TGTGCCAGCAGACAGCTAGCGGGCCGTTACGAGCAGTACTTC.

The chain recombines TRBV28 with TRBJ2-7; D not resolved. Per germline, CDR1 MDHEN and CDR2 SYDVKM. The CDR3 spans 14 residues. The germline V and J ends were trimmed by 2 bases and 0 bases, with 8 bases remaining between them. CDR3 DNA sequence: TGTGCCAGCAGTTTAAGGACGTACTCCTACGAGCAGTACTTC. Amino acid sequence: CASSLRTYSYEQYF. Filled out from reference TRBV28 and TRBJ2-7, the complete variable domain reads DVKVTQSSRYLVKRTGEKVFLECVQDMDHENMFWYRQDPGLGLRLIYFSYDVKMKEKGDIPEGYSVSREKKERFSLILESASTNQTSMYLCASSLRTYSYEQYFGPGTRLTVT.

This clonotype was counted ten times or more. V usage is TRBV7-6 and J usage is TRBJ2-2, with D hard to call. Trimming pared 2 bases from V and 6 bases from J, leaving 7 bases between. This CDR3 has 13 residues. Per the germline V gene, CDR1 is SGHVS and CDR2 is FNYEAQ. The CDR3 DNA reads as TGTGCCAGCAGCTTAACGGAATCCGGGGAGCTGTTTTTT. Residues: CASSLTESGELFF.

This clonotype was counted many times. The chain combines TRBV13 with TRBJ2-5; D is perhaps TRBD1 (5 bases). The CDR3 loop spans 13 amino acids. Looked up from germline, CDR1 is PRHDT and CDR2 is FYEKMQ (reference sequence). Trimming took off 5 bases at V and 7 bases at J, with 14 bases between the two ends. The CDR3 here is CASSPDRDGTQYF. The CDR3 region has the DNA TGTGCCAGCAGCCCCGACAGAGATGGGACCCAGTACTTC.

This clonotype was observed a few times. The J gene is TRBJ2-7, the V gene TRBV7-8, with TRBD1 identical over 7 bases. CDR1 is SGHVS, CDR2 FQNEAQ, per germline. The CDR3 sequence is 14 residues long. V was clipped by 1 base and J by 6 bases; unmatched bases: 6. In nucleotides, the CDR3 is TGTGCCAGCAGCTTAGACAGGGGTTCTCGCGAGCAGTACTTC. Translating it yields CASSLDRGSREQYF.

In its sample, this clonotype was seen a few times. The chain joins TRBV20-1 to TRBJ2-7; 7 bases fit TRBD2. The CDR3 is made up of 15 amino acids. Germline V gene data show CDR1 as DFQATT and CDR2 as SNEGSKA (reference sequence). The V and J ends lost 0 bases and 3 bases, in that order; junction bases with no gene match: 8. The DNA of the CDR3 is TGCAGTGCTAGAGAGGTGGGAGGGATTAACTACGAGCAGTACTTC. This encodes CSAREVGGINYEQYF.

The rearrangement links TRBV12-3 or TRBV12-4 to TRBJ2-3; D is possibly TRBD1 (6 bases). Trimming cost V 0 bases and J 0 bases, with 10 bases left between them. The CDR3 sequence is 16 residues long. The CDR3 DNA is TGTGCCAGCAGTTTAGCGGGTGGACAGAGCACAGATACGCAGTATTTT. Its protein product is CASSLAGGQSTDTQYF.

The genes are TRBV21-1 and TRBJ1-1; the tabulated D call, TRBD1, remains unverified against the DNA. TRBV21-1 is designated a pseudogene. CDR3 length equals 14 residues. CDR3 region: CASSGQGKNTEAFF. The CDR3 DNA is TGTGCCAGCAGTGGACAGGGGAAGAACACTGAAGCTTTCTTT.

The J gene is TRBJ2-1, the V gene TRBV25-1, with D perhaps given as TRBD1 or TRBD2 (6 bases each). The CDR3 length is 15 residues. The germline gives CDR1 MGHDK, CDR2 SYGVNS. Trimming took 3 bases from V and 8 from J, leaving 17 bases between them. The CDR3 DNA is TGTGCCAGCAGTGAGCCGACAGGAGGGAGATATGAGCAGTTCTTC. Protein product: CASSEPTGGRYEQFF. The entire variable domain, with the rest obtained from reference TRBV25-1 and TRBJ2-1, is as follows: EADIYQTPRYLVIGTGKKITLECSQTMGHDKMYWYQQDPGMELHLIHYSYGVNSTEKGDLSSESTVSRIRTEHFPLTLESARPSHTSQYLCASSEPTGGRYEQFFGPGTRLTVL.

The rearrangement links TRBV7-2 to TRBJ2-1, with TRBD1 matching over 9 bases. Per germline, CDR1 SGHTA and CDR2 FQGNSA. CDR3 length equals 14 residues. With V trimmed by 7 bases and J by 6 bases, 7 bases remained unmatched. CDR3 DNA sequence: TGTGCCAGCACCACCGGGACAGGGACCAATGAGCAGTTCTTC. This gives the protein CASTTGTGTNEQFF. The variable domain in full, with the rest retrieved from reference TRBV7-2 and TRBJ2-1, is GAGVSQSPSNKVTEKGKDVELRCDPISGHTALYWYRQSLGQGLEFLIYFQGNSAPDKSGLPSDRFSAERTGGSVSTLTIQRTQQEDSAVYLCASTTGTGTNEQFFGPGTRLTVL.

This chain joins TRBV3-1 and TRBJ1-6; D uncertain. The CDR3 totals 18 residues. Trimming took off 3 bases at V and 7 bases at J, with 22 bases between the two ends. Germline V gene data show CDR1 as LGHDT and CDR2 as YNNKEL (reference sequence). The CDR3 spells CASSHLRGAFPNNSPLHF. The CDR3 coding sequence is TGTGCCAGCAGCCATCTCCGGGGAGCTTTTCCTAACAATTCACCCCTCCACTTT.

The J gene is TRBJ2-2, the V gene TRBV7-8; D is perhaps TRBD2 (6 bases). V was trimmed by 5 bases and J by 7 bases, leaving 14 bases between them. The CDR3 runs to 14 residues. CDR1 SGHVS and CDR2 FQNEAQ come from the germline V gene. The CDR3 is CASSTHRLDGELFF. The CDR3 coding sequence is TGTGCCAGCAGCACCCACCGACTAGACGGGGAGCTGTTTTTT.